This T cell receptor beta chain was retrieved from a study of T-cell memory formation after mild COVID-19. Turning to the study itself: Each donor largely had its own TCR clusters. Notes on the study in general: Cross-reactive memory apparently joined, as some responding clones appeared in pre-infection memory. Mainly CM and EM harbored the contracting CD4+ clones; mainly EMRA harbored the CD8+ ones.

Trimming left V 0 bases short and J 3 bases short, with 0 bases between. Germline CDR1 is LGHDT and CDR2 is YNNKEL (reference sequence). This CDR3 contains 11 residues. This clonotype was picked up many times. Its antigen is not identified. Constant-segment primers and 5'RACE yielded cDNA libraries for TCR alpha and TCR beta, each carrying sample barcodes and UMIs. TCRdb reanalysed the 5' RACE reads using MiXCR and keeps one entry per CDR3 protein. Here the sample spans about half a million distinct CDR3 sequences, 18% being singletons. The sequencing sample was made of PBMCs or a T cell subset sorted from them (not recorded which). The chain is built from TRBV3-1 and TRBJ2-7; D remains unclear. The sequence was collected from an adult woman who had mild COVID-19 (a few samples of this study predate the infection). Cell type and time point are not known. The CDR3 nucleotides are TGTGCCAGCAGCCAAGACTACGAGCAGTACTTC. It codes for CASSQDYEQYF.